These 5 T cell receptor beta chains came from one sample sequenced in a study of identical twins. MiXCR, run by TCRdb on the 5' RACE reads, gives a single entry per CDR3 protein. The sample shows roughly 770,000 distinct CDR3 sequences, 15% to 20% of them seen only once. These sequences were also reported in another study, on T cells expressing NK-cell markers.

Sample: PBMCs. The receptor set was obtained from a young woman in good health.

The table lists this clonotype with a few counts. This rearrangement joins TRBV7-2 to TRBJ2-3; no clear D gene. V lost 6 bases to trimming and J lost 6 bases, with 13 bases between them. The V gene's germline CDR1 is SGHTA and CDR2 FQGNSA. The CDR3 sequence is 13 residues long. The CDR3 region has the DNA TGTGCCAGCAGACCCGGCGTATACGATACGCAGTATTTT. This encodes CASRPGVYDTQYF.

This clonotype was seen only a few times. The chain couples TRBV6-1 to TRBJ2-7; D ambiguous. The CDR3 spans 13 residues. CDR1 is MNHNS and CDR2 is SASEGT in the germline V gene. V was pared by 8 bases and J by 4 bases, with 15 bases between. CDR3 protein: CASETPERYEQYF. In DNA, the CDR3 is TGTGCCAGCGAGACCCCCGAACGTTACGAGCAGTACTTC.

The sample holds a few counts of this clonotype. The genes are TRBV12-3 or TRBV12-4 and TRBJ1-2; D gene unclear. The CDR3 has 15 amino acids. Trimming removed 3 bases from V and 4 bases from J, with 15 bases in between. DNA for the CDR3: TGTGCCAGCAGTTTCCGGCCCAGTCTTGGCTATGGCTACACCTTC. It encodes CASSFRPSLGYGYTF.

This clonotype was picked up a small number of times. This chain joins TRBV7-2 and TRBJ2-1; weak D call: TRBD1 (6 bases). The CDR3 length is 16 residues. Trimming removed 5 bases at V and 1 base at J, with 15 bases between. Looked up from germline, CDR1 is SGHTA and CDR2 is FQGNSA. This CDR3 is CASSLTGLGSYNEQFF. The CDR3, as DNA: TGTGCCAGCAGCCTTACAGGGTTGGGATCCTACAATGAGCAGTTCTTC.

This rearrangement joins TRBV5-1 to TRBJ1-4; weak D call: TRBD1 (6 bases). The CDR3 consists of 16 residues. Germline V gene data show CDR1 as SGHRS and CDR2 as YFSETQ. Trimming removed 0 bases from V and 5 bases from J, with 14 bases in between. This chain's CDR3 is CASSLGSGQRNEKLFF. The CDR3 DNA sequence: TGCGCCAGCAGCTTGGGGTCAGGACAGAGAAATGAAAAACTGTTTTTT.